A single sample gave rise to the 28 T cell receptor delta chains below, sequenced in a study of γδ T cells in repeated Plasmodium falciparum infection. TCRdb re-called the multiplex PCR reads via CATT. The table shows tens of thousands of delta-chain clones, with over 0.9% occurring only once. Flow sorting of PBMC yielded separate Vgamma9/Vdelta2+ and Vdelta2-negative gammadelta T cell populations for bulk repertoire analysis. The sequenced material came from gamma-delta T cells from blood. The receptors were sampled from a pool of human donors (malaria-infected and uninfected, not separated).

With respect to this clone: TCRdb records a much larger clone's protein for this DNA, with a difference at residue 4 that likely arises from a read error; the protein given is the translation of the DNA. This rearrangement joins TRDV1 to TRDJ1, with D possibly matching TRDD3 (5 bases). No J segment appears in TCRdb, so it was assigned here by matching the sequence to germline. This CDR3 spans 16 amino acids. Trimming removed 8 bases at V and 1 base at J, with 20 bases between. Germline CDR1 is TSWWSYY and CDR2 is QGS. The CDR3 DNA reads as TGTGCTCTTAGGGCTCCTGGCTGGGTAATCACCGATAAACTCATCTTT. Its protein is CALRAPGWVITDKLIF.

This clone has ten or more counts. V and J are TRDV2 and TRDJ3, with 12 bases fitting TRDD3. V lost 1 base and J lost 1; bases outside the gene matches: 7. This CDR3 spans 20 amino acids. Germline CDR1 GEAIGNYY, CDR2 EKD. The CDR3 sequence is CACDTLGDTLRSWDTRQMFF. The DNA for the CDR3 is TGTGCCTGTGACACTCTGGGGGATACGCTTCGATCCTGGGACACCCGACAGATGTTTTTC.

Note on this clone: TCRdb lists the protein of a much larger clone for this DNA, which differs at residue 6, so this is likely a read error; the protein given here is translated from the DNA itself. J is TRDJ1 and V is TRDV2; D may correspond to TRDD2 or TRDD3 (5 bases each). TCRdb does not report a J gene; here it was assigned by matching the DNA to germline references. Trimming removed 2 bases at V and 2 bases at J, with 20 bases between. The germline V gene has CDR1 GEAIGNYY and CDR2 EKD. This CDR3 has 17 residues. The CDR3 reads CACDIPRDPSETDKLIF. DNA for the CDR3: TGTGCCTGTGACATCCCCCGGGATCCTTCTGAAACCGATAAACTCATCTTT.

Remarks on this clone: TCRdb pairs this DNA with a much larger clone's protein that differs at residue 13, likely a read error; the protein shown was translated from the DNA. V and J are TRDV2 and TRDJ1; TRDD3 matches at 7 bases. No J segment appears in TCRdb, so it was assigned here by matching the sequence to germline. The CDR3 consists of 18 residues. Germline V CDR1 and CDR2: GEAIGNYY, EKD. Germline trimming cut 0 bases from V and 4 bases from J; bases unmatched to any gene: 16. This CDR3 is CACDTVAGPGGHSDKLIF. The CDR3 nucleotides read TGTGCCTGTGACACCGTCGCTGGCCCTGGGGGGCACAGCGATAAACTCATCTTT.

In this sample, this clone turned up a few times. The TCRdb protein comes from a much larger clone and disagrees with this DNA's translation at residue 15, likely due to a read error; the protein given here is derived from the DNA. This chain uses TRDV1 with TRDJ2; 12 nucleotides agree with TRDD3. Since TCRdb gives no J gene, matching the DNA to germline was used here to assign it. Trimming cost V 0 bases and J 0 bases; bases outside gene matches: 17. The CDR3 totals 23 residues. Per germline, CDR1 TSWWSYY and CDR2 QGS. DNA of the CDR3: TGTGCTCTTGGGGAACTAGGTAGGGAGACCTACTGGGGGATACCCTCTTTGACAGCACAACTCTTCTTT. Protein sequence: CALGELGRETYWGIPSLTAQLFF.

This clone has a count of ten or more. V gene TRDV1 combines with J gene TRDJ1, with 10 bases matching TRDD3. Germline-derived CDR1 and CDR2 are TSWWSYY and QGS. This CDR3 spans 23 amino acids. J was trimmed by 0 bases and V by 0 bases; bases with no gene match: 22. CDR3 in DNA: TGTGCTCTTGGGGAACTAGGGCTCCTACCTCTGGGGGATAATGTGGGGTACACCGATAAACTCATCTTT. The encoded protein is CALGELGLLPLGDNVGYTDKLIF.

As concerns this clone: The TCRdb protein, from a much larger clone, departs from this DNA's translation at residue 19, likely by read error; the protein shown derives from the DNA. V usage is TRDV1 and J usage is TRDJ1; TRDD3 matches at 12 bases. The germline CDR1 and CDR2 sequences are TSWWSYY and QGS. The CDR3 runs 22 residues. DNA for the CDR3: TGTGCTCTTGGGGAACGGAGGGAGACTGGGGGATACCAAGGGTCGTACACCGATGAACTCATCTTT. This codes for CALGERRETGGYQGSYTDELIF.

This clone was recorded many times. The chain is built from TRDV1 and TRDJ1; the match to TRDD3 covers 7 bases. This CDR3 has 17 residues. V lost 4 bases to trimming and J lost 4 bases; unmatched junction nucleotides: 15. Germline assignment: CDR1 TSWWSYY and CDR2 QGS. DNA for the CDR3: TGTGCTCTTGGGGTGTTCGCCTTTTGGGGGAGGAGCGATAAACTCATCTTT. Its protein is CALGVFAFWGRSDKLIF.

A remark on this clone: A far larger clone is just one base off, so this is likely a read error. Other DNA sequences of this sample code for an identical CDR3. The chain joins TRDV1 to TRDJ1; a weak D match, TRDD3 (6 bases). The length of the CDR3 is 20 residues. V lost 8 bases to trimming and J lost 0 bases, with 31 bases between them. Germline V CDR1 and CDR2: TSWWSYY, QGS. The CDR3, as DNA: TGTGCTCTTAGCCCCTTGTCTTGGGGGTCCCCCGGTTGGTACACCGATAAACTCATCTTT. It yields the protein CALSPLSWGSPGWYTDKLIF.

On this clone itself: TCRdb attributes to this sequence the protein of a much larger clone, which differs from the DNA translation at residue 3; a read error is likely, and the protein displayed is translated from the DNA. The V call is TRDV2, the J call TRDJ1; 11 bases are shared with TRDD3. TCRdb offers no J gene call, so here the DNA was matched to germline to obtain one. CDR1 GEAIGNYY and CDR2 EKD come from the germline V gene. The CDR3 has 21 residues. The CDR3 reads CARDPKRLRVLGDRGTDKLIF. CDR3 nucleotides: TGTGCCCGTGACCCTAAACGCCTTCGAGTACTGGGGGATAGAGGGACCGATAAACTCATCTTT.

This clone was observed many times. A far larger clone is off by one base, so a read error is likely. This sample includes further DNA sequences coding for the same CDR3. This CDR3 reads CACDTVSGIRNTDKLIF. The CDR3 coding sequence is TGTGCCTGTGACACCGTCTCTGGGATACGAAACACCGATAAACTCATCTTT. The chain recombines TRDV2 with TRDJ1, with 8 bases matching TRDD3. Germline-derived CDR1 and CDR2 are GEAIGNYY and EKD. The CDR3 runs 17 residues. V gave up 0 bases and J gave up 0 bases; unmatched junction bases: 8.

This clone was recorded at least ten times. At the DNA level, this CDR3 is encoded by other sequences in the same sample as well. The V call is TRDV1, the J call TRDJ1; D unclear. The V and J ends lost 2 bases and 0 bases respectively, with 19 bases between them. CDR3 size: 18 residues. Per germline, CDR1 TSWWSYY and CDR2 QGS. CDR3 nucleotide sequence: TGTGCTCTTGGGGAATCAAGACTACGTCTACTCGACACCGATAAACTCATCTTT. It is translated as CALGESRLRLLDTDKLIF.

Note on this clone: The protein given by TCRdb reflects a much larger clone and differs at residue 12 from this DNA's translation, likely from a read error; the protein shown is the DNA's translation. The rearrangement joins TRDV2 to TRDJ1; D perhaps matches TRDD2 (5 bases). TCRdb does not report a J gene; here it was assigned by matching the DNA to germline references. Germline values: CDR1 GEAIGNYY, CDR2 EKD. Trimming removed 0 bases at V and 4 bases at J, with 26 bases between. The CDR3 sequence is 19 residues long. The CDR3 sequence is CACDTVAATPNASYDKLIF. The DNA for the CDR3 is TGTGCCTGTGACACCGTCGCCGCGACCCCTAACGCCTCCTACGATAAACTCATCTTT.

This clone was detected only a few times. A far larger clone is off by one base, so a read error is likely. Other DNA sequences from this sample encode an identical CDR3 as well. The V gene is TRDV2, the J gene TRDJ1; 8 bases line up with TRDD3. Here the J gene came from matching the DNA to germline, since TCRdb omits it. J lost 0 bases, V lost 2 bases, and 13 bases had no gene match. The CDR3 covers 18 residues. Germline V gives CDR1 GEAIGNYY, CDR2 EKD. The CDR3 DNA is TGTGCCTGTGACAGTAGGACTGGGGGGCATCTCTACACCGATAAACTCATCTTT. As protein: CACDSRTGGHLYTDKLIF.

Turning to this clone: A far larger clone is off by one base, so a read error is likely. Other DNA sequences in this specimen translate into the identical CDR3. The chain is built from TRDV1 and TRDJ1; the match to TRDD3 covers 13 bases. The V segment lost 6 bases and the J segment 8 bases; nucleotides outside the gene matches: 24. Looked up from germline, CDR1 is TSWWSYY and CDR2 is QGS. The CDR3 has 20 amino acids. This CDR3 reads CALGGTYGVLGDTRIRKLIF. The CDR3 nucleotides are TGTGCTCTTGGAGGCACCTACGGAGTACTGGGGGATACGCGGATTCGAAAACTCATCTTT.

This clone was seen a few times. A far larger clone differs by one base, so this is likely a read error. Other DNA sequences in this specimen translate into the identical CDR3. The chain's CDR3 is CACDTRLGDTRPWDTRQMFF. Written as DNA, the CDR3 is TGTGCCTGCGACACCCGGCTGGGGGATACGAGGCCCTGGGACACCCGACAGATGTTTTTC. The rearrangement uses TRDV2 and TRDJ3; 12 nucleotides align to TRDD3. The J gene is absent in TCRdb and was assigned here via DNA matching to germline. Germline-derived CDR1 and CDR2 are GEAIGNYY and EKD. The CDR3 consists of 20 residues.

The sample holds a few counts of this clone. A far more abundant clone sits one base away, making this likely a read error. Other nucleotide sequences from this sample produce the same CDR3. This chain uses TRDV1 with TRDJ1; 13 positions match TRDD3. Germline matching of the DNA provided the J gene here, since TCRdb leaves it blank. The germline V gene has CDR1 TSWWSYY and CDR2 QGS. This CDR3 region has 25 residues. Here the CDR3 reads CALGELPFTRTGGYARRLYTDKLIF. CDR3 nucleotide sequence: TGTGCTCTGGGGGAATTACCTTTCACAAGGACTGGGGGATACGCGCGCCGACTGTACACCGATAAACTCATCTTT.

About this clone: Given a far larger clone just one base away, this is likely a sequencing read error. Other DNA variants within this sample encode the same CDR3. V gene TRDV1 combines with J gene TRDJ1, with 9 nucleotides matching TRDD3. The germline gives CDR1 TSWWSYY, CDR2 QGS. This CDR3 comprises 18 residues. Written as DNA, the CDR3 is TGTGCTCTTGGGGACCCCTTTCCTGCAGTCTGGGGATACGATAAACTTATCTTT. As protein: CALGDPFPAVWGYDKLIF.

This clone was counted only a few times. This likely traces to a read error, being one base from a far larger clone. The same CDR3 is also encoded by other DNA sequences in this sample. This rearrangement joins TRDV2 to TRDJ1, with 10 bases aligning to TRDD3. The J gene was not available in TCRdb and was assigned here by matching the DNA to germline segments. The ends lost 1 base at V and 1 base at J; junction bases unmatched: 20. Germline assignment: CDR1 GEAIGNYY and CDR2 EKD. This CDR3 has 21 residues. This CDR3 reads CACDTPSSRHLGDNRTDKLIF. CDR3 coding DNA: TGTGCCTGTGACACACCGTCTTCGAGGCATCTGGGGGATAATCGCACCGATAAACTCATCTTT.

This clone was detected a few times. This DNA's translation and the protein TCRdb lists, from a much larger clone, do not match at residue 5, likely due to a read error; the protein shown is translated from the DNA. The V and J genes are TRDV2 and TRDJ1; TRDD3 agrees at 11 bases. No J gene was available from TCRdb, and it was assigned here by a germline match of the DNA. The germline V gene encodes CDR1 GEAIGNYY and CDR2 EKD. V lost 3 bases to trimming and J lost 0 bases; unmatched junction nucleotides: 8. The CDR3 has 17 residues. The CDR3 reads CACDALLGDTDTDKLIF. The CDR3 region has the DNA TGTGCCTGTGACGCCCTTCTGGGGGATACCGACACCGATAAACTCATCTTT.

This clone was detected a few times. This DNA's translation and the protein TCRdb lists, from a much larger clone, do not match at residue 4, likely due to a read error; the protein shown is translated from the DNA. V and J are TRDV2 and TRDJ1; TRDD3 aligns across 8 bases. In the absence of a J gene in TCRdb, the DNA was matched to germline to assign it here. Per the germline V gene, CDR1 is GEAIGNYY and CDR2 is EKD. The CDR3 is 18 amino acids. CDR3 loop: CACVTVALGARYTDKLIF. CDR3 DNA sequence: TGTGCCTGTGTCACCGTCGCACTGGGGGCCCGGTACACCGATAAACTCATCTTT.

This clone was counted between two and nine times. For this DNA, TCRdb reports the protein of a much larger clone, which diverges at residue 5, most likely from a read error; the protein presented here is translated directly from the DNA. The gene calls are TRDV2 and TRDJ1; a weak D match, TRDD3 (6 bases). Here the J gene was assigned by germline matching of the DNA, as TCRdb has none. Per germline, CDR1 GEAIGNYY and CDR2 EKD. The length of the CDR3 is 19 residues. The V end was cut by 2 bases, the J end by 2 bases, with 26 bases between. This chain's CDR3 is CACDIPGGGPRIGTDKLIF. Written as DNA, the CDR3 is TGTGCCTGTGACATACCTGGTGGGGGCCCAAGGATTGGTACCGATAAACTCATCTTT.

This clone came up a few times. TCRdb's protein, taken from a much larger clone, differs from this DNA's translation at residue 13, likely owing to a read error; the protein displayed comes from the DNA. J is TRDJ1 and V is TRDV2; 9 bases align to TRDD3. The CDR3 sequence is 18 residues long. The V segment lost 0 bases and the J segment 11 bases; nucleotides outside the gene matches: 21. Looked up from germline, CDR1 is GEAIGNYY and CDR2 is EKD. The CDR3 bases are TGTGCCTGTGACACCGTAACCCCACTGGGGGACCGCTTCGGGTTGCTCATCTTT. It codes for CACDTVTPLGDRFGLLIF.

This clone is large within its sample. Different DNA sequences within this sample yield the same CDR3. The chain links TRDV2 to TRDJ1; the match to TRDD3 covers 10 bases. Germline CDR1 reads GEAIGNYY; CDR2 reads EKD. The CDR3 sequence is 19 residues long. The V segment lost 3 bases and the J segment 1 base; nucleotides outside the gene matches: 16. CDR3 DNA sequence: TGTGCCTGTGACTCCGTTTTGATCCCTACTGGGGGATTCACCGATAAACTCATCTTT. Its translation: CACDSVLIPTGGFTDKLIF.

Comments on this clone: Since a far larger clone is one base different, this is likely a read error. The sample contains more than one DNA sequence encoding this CDR3. V is TRDV1 and J is TRDJ1; D possibly matches TRDD2 or TRDD3 (8 bases each). The length of the CDR3 is 18 residues. CDR1 and CDR2 (germline): TSWWSYY, QGS. CDR3 sequence reads: CALGDPPSYETGGYKLIF. In DNA, the CDR3 is TGCGCTCTTGGGGATCCGCCTTCCTATGAGACTGGGGGGTATAAACTCATCTTT.

This clone was observed a handful of times. This likely stems from a read error, as it lies one base from a far larger clone. This specimen includes other DNA sequences encoding the same CDR3. This chain connects TRDV1 to TRDJ1; 7 nucleotides align to TRDD3. Per the germline V gene, CDR1 is TSWWSYY and CDR2 is QGS. The CDR3 consists of 18 residues. This chain's CDR3 is CALGDPTYWGPLFGKLIF. The CDR3 region has the DNA TGTGCTCTCGGGGACCCGACTTACTGGGGACCACTCTTCGGTAAACTCATCTTT.

This clone came up a few times. TCRdb's listed protein matches a much larger clone and diverges from this DNA's translation at residue 12, likely through a read error; the protein shown comes from the DNA. The chain couples TRDV2 to TRDJ1, with D hard to call. No J gene was available from TCRdb, and it was assigned here by a germline match of the DNA. Trimming pared 0 bases from V and 1 base from J, leaving 20 bases between. The CDR3 runs to 18 residues. Germline V gene lookup returns CDR1 GEAIGNYY and CDR2 EKD. In DNA, the CDR3 is TGTGCCTGTGACACCGTCGGGGCCCAGGAAGGGAGCACCGATAAACTCATCTTT. Its translation is CACDTVGAQEGSTDKLIF.

This clone was seen a few times. This DNA's translation and the protein TCRdb lists, from a much larger clone, do not match at residue 15, likely due to a read error; the protein shown is translated from the DNA. The V and J genes are TRDV2 and TRDJ3; D possibly corresponds to TRDD3 (6 bases). Matching the DNA to germline supplied the J gene, which TCRdb does not give. Germline V gene sequence: CDR1 GEAIGNYY, CDR2 EKD. The CDR3 consists of 18 residues. The CDR3 here is CAYTLLGSSSWDTRKMFF. For the CDR3, the DNA is TGTGCCTATACTCTCCTGGGGTCCAGCTCCTGGGACACCCGAAAGATGTTTTTC.